These 27 T cell receptor beta chains share one sample of origin, sequenced in a study of shared clonotypes between healthy human individuals. Repertoires were generated with immunoSEQ multiplex PCR, while TCRdb's copy carries only in-frame clones and drops some. The sample holds about 1.5 million clones, 98% seen once. Source material: naive CD4+ T cells sorted from blood. Indicated subset: CD45RA+ positively selected. These receptors came from a man younger than 40 in good health.

Remarks on this clone: Other DNA sequences in the sample encode the same CDR3. J is TRBJ2-2 and V is TRBV5-1; D is possibly TRBD1 (6 bases). The CDR3 has 16 residues. CDR1 is SGHRS and CDR2 is YFSETQ in the germline V gene. V gave up 0 bases and J gave up 1 base, with 10 bases separating them. This CDR3 is CASSLGQGLNTGELFF. The CDR3 DNA is TGCGCCAGCAGCTTGGGCCAGGGGCTGAACACCGGGGAGCTGTTTTTT.

This rearrangement joins TRBV7-6 to TRBJ1-2, with D maybe TRBD1 (5 bases). This CDR3 has 15 residues. Germline-derived CDR1 and CDR2 are SGHVS and FNYEAQ. V shed 5 bases and J shed 6 bases, with 19 bases lying between them. The CDR3 coding sequence is TGTGCCAGCAGCGGACATCGGGACTCGGGGGATGGCTACACCTTC. Protein: CASSGHRDSGDGYTF.

This clone showed up just a few times. The identical CDR3 is also encoded by other nucleotide sequences in the sample. V is TRBV5-1 and J is TRBJ2-3; 9 nucleotides agree with TRBD1. The J segment lost 1 base and the V segment lost 0 bases, leaving 0 bases of the junction unmatched. The CDR3 totals 15 residues. Germline V gives CDR1 SGHRS, CDR2 YFSETQ. The CDR3 sequence: CASSLGTGGTDTQYF. The CDR3 DNA reads TGCGCCAGCAGCTTGGGGACAGGGGGCACAGATACGCAGTATTTT.

The V call is TRBV21-1, the J call TRBJ2-1; the D segment call TRBD2 is taken from the table without a DNA check. TRBV21-1 is noted as a pseudogene. CDR3 size: 14 residues. DNA of the CDR3: TGTGCCAGCAGCACCCGCTCCCTAGCCGATGAGCAGTTCTTC. It yields the protein CASSTRSLADEQFF.

The chain joins TRBV27 to TRBJ2-1, with 11 positions matching TRBD2. Germline lookup yields CDR1 MNHEY and CDR2 SMNVEV (reference sequence). V gave up 3 bases and J gave up 6 bases; unmatched junction bases: 10. The CDR3 is made up of 17 amino acids. The CDR3 loop reads CASSLGLAVQGGNEQFF. The CDR3, as DNA: TGTGCCAGCAGTTTGGGACTAGCGGTCCAGGGGGGCAATGAGCAGTTCTTC.

This chain joins TRBV29-1 and TRBJ1-2; 11 bases line up with TRBD1. CDR1 SQVTM and CDR2 ANQGSEA come from the germline V gene. The CDR3 consists of 15 residues. The trim removed 2 bases at V and 3 bases at J, leaving 5 bases unmatched. This CDR3 is CSVEYWTGGYYGYTF. CDR3 coding DNA: TGCAGCGTTGAATATTGGACAGGGGGCTACTATGGCTACACCTTC.

Notes on this clone: Other nucleotide sequences from this sample produce the same CDR3. V gene TRBV5-1 combines with J gene TRBJ2-5; 11 bases map to TRBD2. The CDR3 runs 15 residues. V trimming: 3 bases; J trimming: 4 bases; junction bases outside the gene matches: 5. Looked up from germline, CDR1 is SGHRS and CDR2 is YFSETQ. This CDR3 is CASSSAGTSGETQYF. The CDR3 bases are TGCGCCAGCAGCTCCGCTGGGACTAGCGGAGAGACCCAGTACTTC.

The V call is TRBV18, the J call TRBJ2-2; unclear D gene. The germline CDR1 and CDR2 sequences are KGHSH and LQKENI. This CDR3 has 14 amino acids. V was cut by 4 bases and J by 0 bases, with 6 bases left in between. The CDR3 DNA follows: TGTGCCAGCTCACGCCTTGCGAACACCGGGGAGCTGTTTTTT. Encoded protein: CASSRLANTGELFF.

Worth noting for this clone: Additional DNA sequences in this sample encode the identical CDR3. The rearrangement links TRBV9 to TRBJ2-3; the D gene is possibly TRBD1 (5 bases). CDR1 and CDR2 from the germline V gene are SGDLS and YYNGEE. The V gene lost 2 bases and the J gene lost 3 bases, with 7 bases spanning the gap. The CDR3 is 13 residues long. The chain's CDR3 is CASSVDRTDTQYF. CDR3 in DNA: TGTGCCAGCAGCGTCGACAGAACAGATACGCAGTATTTT.

The chain uses TRBV5-4 and TRBJ2-5; TRBD2 matches 12 bases. From germline, CDR1 is SGHNT and CDR2 YYREEE (reference sequence). Trimming cost V 0 bases and J 7 bases; bases outside gene matches: 10. The CDR3 length is 17 residues. CDR3 in amino acids: CASSLASKLAGGVTQYF. CDR3 in DNA: TGTGCCAGCAGCTTGGCCTCAAAACTAGCGGGGGGAGTGACCCAGTACTTC. The full variable domain, with the rest looked up from reference TRBV5-4 and TRBJ2-5, is ETGVTQSPTHLIKTRGQQVTLRCSSQSGHNTVSWYQQALGQGPQFIFQYYREEENGRGNFPPRFSGLQFPNYSSELNVNALELDDSALYLCASSLASKLAGGVTQYFGPGTRLLVL.

The chain carries TRBV29-1 and TRBJ1-1; D is possibly TRBD1 (5 bases). V lost 8 bases, J lost 1 base, and 11 bases lay in between. This CDR3 has 12 residues. Germline V CDR1 and CDR2: SQVTM, ANQGSEA. CDR3 nucleotides: TGCAGCTCTGGGGGGAGGAACACTGAAGCTTTCTTT. This encodes CSSGGRNTEAFF.

The chain couples TRBV27 to TRBJ2-2; D remains unclear. V was pared by 3 bases and J by 4 bases, with 6 bases between. The CDR3 runs to 13 residues. The V gene's germline CDR1 is MNHEY and CDR2 SMNVEV (reference sequence). CDR3 amino acids: CASSFDGTGELFF. The DNA of the CDR3 is TGTGCCAGCAGTTTTGATGGCACCGGGGAGCTGTTTTTT.

The chain carries TRBV4-3 and TRBJ2-1; D perhaps matches TRBD2 (5 bases). With 0 bases removed from V and 4 bases from J, the gap between germline ends came to 10 bases. Germline lookup yields CDR1 LGHNA and CDR2 YSLEER. The CDR3 is made up of 15 amino acids. The CDR3 DNA is TGCGCCAGCAGCCAAGAGGTAGCGCGTTACAATGAGCAGTTCTTC. Translated: CASSQEVARYNEQFF.

This clone appeared a single time. CDR3 sequence: CASRTGGGSNQPQHF. Here the CDR3 DNA reads TGTGCCAGCAGGACAGGGGGCGGCAGCAATCAGCCCCAGCATTTT. The chain has TRBV2 and TRBJ1-5; 10 bases map to TRBD1. The V segment lost 6 bases and the J segment 1 base; nucleotides outside the gene matches: 3. Germline CDR1 and CDR2: SNHLY and FYNNEI. This CDR3 has 15 amino acids.

J is TRBJ1-1 and V is TRBV7-2; no clear D gene. V was trimmed by 0 bases and J by 3 bases, leaving 8 bases between them. CDR1 is SGHTA and CDR2 is FQGNSA in the germline V gene. This CDR3 contains 14 residues. The CDR3 nucleotides are TGTGCCAGCAGCTTAGCACCTGGGGACACTGAAGCTTTCTTT. It yields the protein CASSLAPGDTEAFF.

This chain connects TRBV7-6 to TRBJ2-3; TRBD2 matches 11 bases. Germline V gene sequence: CDR1 SGHVS, CDR2 FNYEAQ. The CDR3 length is 16 residues. The ends lost 5 bases at V and 5 bases at J; junction bases unmatched: 9. CDR3 sequence (DNA): TGTGCCAGCAGCATTTTAGCGGGAGGGCCCGGAGATACGCAGTATTTT. It codes for CASSILAGGPGDTQYF.

This clone has a single count. This rearrangement joins TRBV9 to TRBJ2-3; D is ambiguous. The germline gives CDR1 SGDLS, CDR2 YYNGEE. Trimming removed 3 bases at V and 4 bases at J, with 9 bases between. The CDR3 extends over 13 amino acids. CDR3 residues: CASSGLGSDTQYF. CDR3 sequence (DNA): TGTGCCAGCAGCGGGCTAGGCTCAGATACGCAGTATTTT.

V gene TRBV27 combines with J gene TRBJ2-1; possibly TRBD2 for D (5 bases). V dropped 5 bases and J dropped 5 bases, with 19 bases sitting between them. Germline-derived CDR1 and CDR2 are MNHEY and SMNVEV (reference sequence). This CDR3 region has 16 residues. The CDR3 DNA reads as TGTGCCAGCAGTCCCTTCACGGGATCAGGTAACAATGAGCAGTTCTTC. Protein product: CASSPFTGSGNNEQFF.

The sample holds one count of this clone. The chain carries TRBV14 and TRBJ2-3; D possibly matches TRBD1 or TRBD2 (6 bases each). CDR1 SGHDN and CDR2 FVKESK come from the germline V gene. Trimming took 4 bases from V and 5 from J, leaving 22 bases between them. The CDR3 spans 17 residues. CDR3 sequence reads: CASSPSLQRGAGDTQYF. CDR3 sequence (DNA): TGTGCCAGCAGCCCTTCCCTTCAGAGGGGGGCTGGAGATACGCAGTATTTT. The entire variable domain, with the rest obtained from reference TRBV14 and TRBJ2-3, is as follows: EAGVTQFPSHSVIEKGQTVTLRCDPISGHDNLYWYRRVMGKEIKFLLHFVKESKQDESGMPNNRFLAERTGGTYSTLKVQPAELEDSGVYFCASSPSLQRGAGDTQYFGPGTRLTVL.

Here the CDR3 DNA reads TGTGCCAGCACCGACTACGGCACTAGCTCCTACGAGCAGTACTTC. Encoded protein: CASTDYGTSSYEQYF. The gene calls are TRBV5-4 and TRBJ2-7, with D perhaps matching TRBD2 (5 bases). V dropped 6 bases and J dropped 0 bases, with 16 bases sitting between them. The CDR3 spans 15 residues. The V gene's germline CDR1 is SGHNT and CDR2 YYREEE (reference sequence).

The chain uses TRBV28 and TRBJ1-4; maybe TRBD1 (5 bases). In germline, CDR1 is MDHEN, CDR2 SYDVKM. Trimming took off 10 bases at V and 8 bases at J, with 11 bases between the two ends. CDR3 length equals 11 residues. CDR3 DNA: TGTGCCACCCTGGGGGGGGAAAAACTGTTTTTT. Encoded protein: CATLGGEKLFF.

This clone was observed a single time. The chain carries TRBV4-3 and TRBJ1-2, with TRBD1 matching 10 bases. Trimming cost V 6 bases and J 4 bases; bases outside gene matches: 11. CDR3 length equals 16 residues. The V gene's germline CDR1 is LGHNA and CDR2 YSLEER. Written as DNA, the CDR3 is TGCGCCAGCAGTCACGCCTTTAGGACAGGGGGCTATGGCTACACCTTC. Amino acids: CASSHAFRTGGYGYTF.

The chain recombines TRBV9 with TRBJ2-7; D remains unclear. CDR1 is SGDLS and CDR2 is YYNGEE in the germline V gene. Trimming removed 0 bases at V and 1 base at J, with 8 bases between. The CDR3 is made up of 14 amino acids. In DNA, the CDR3 is TGTGCCAGCAGCGTAGAGGTCCATTCCTACGAGCAGTACTTC. As protein: CASSVEVHSYEQYF. Variable domain in full (rest from reference TRBV9 and TRBJ2-7): DSGVTQTPKHLITATGQRVTLRCSPRSGDLSVYWYQQSLDQGLQFLIQYYNGEERAKGNILERFSAQQFPDLHSELNLSSLELGDSALYFCASSVEVHSYEQYFGPGTRLTVT.

The rearrangement uses TRBV7-9 and TRBJ1-1; no clear D. The ends were cut back, 5 bases at V and 5 bases at J, with 3 bases in the middle. The CDR3 contains 10 residues. Germline-derived CDR1 and CDR2 are SEHNR and FQNEAQ (reference sequence). The CDR3 is CASSKTEAFF. The CDR3 DNA reads as TGTGCCAGCAGCAAGACTGAAGCTTTCTTT.

The chain has TRBV14 and TRBJ2-1, with D perhaps TRBD1 (6 bases). The CDR3 length is 13 residues. The germline V gene has CDR1 SGHDN and CDR2 FVKESK. V dropped 6 bases and J dropped 7 bases, with 13 bases sitting between them. CDR3 DNA: TGTGCCAGCAGTACGGACAGACGGAATGAGCAGTTCTTC. This codes for CASSTDRRNEQFF.

The chain's CDR3 is CASSEWPPPAGRTDTQYF. The CDR3 DNA sequence: TGTGCCAGCAGTGAATGGCCCCCCCCGGCAGGGCGAACAGATACGCAGTATTTT. V usage is TRBV6-1 and J usage is TRBJ2-3, with D maybe TRBD1 (5 bases). Germline CDR1 is MNHNS and CDR2 is SASEGT. Trimming left V 2 bases short and J 3 bases short, with 21 bases between. This CDR3 spans 18 amino acids.

The chain links TRBV10-3 to TRBJ2-7, with 9 bases fitting TRBD1. CDR1 is ENHRY, CDR2 SYGVKD, per germline. The V segment lost 3 bases and the J segment 6 bases; nucleotides outside the gene matches: 6. The CDR3 runs to 14 residues. Written as DNA, the CDR3 is TGTGCCATCAGTGATGTACAGGGGGCGCGCGAGCAGTACTTC. This sequence encodes CAISDVQGAREQYF.